This is a list of T cell receptor beta chains from one sample in a study of blood T cell repertoires in COVID-19. Method: immunoSEQ multiplex PCR; TCRdb's copy keeps in-frame clones and lacks some. The repertoire includes roughly 100,000 clones, 70% to 80% of them detected once, and approximately 6.2% sits in the top ten. Sequences were obtained from peripheral blood. The receptor set was obtained from a man older than 75 with COVID-19, enrolled during active disease. The conserved cysteine and the conserved F or W are not part of the CDR3 here. Size is stated for part of the rows, as once, few or many counts, or as a class when the clone is expanded.

J gene,V gene,clone size,CDR3 protein
TRBJ2-7,TRBV13,NA,ASSSPVSLSGRREQY
TRBJ1-5,TRBV2,few,ASRQNLGGDQPQH
TRBJ2-1,TRBV9,NA,ASSGLAGGFNEQF
TRBJ1-1,TRBV29-1,NA,STSTGATEAF
TRBJ2-7,TRBV19,few,ATMGLAVTYEQY
TRBJ2-3,TRBV11-2,NA,ASSKQGSGTGTQY
TRBJ2-2,TRBV27,few,ASRLERGTGELF
TRBJ2-5,TRBV3-1/TRBV3-2,NA,ASSQQRDGETQY
TRBJ1-1,TRBV27,NA,ASRRGQMGNTEAF
TRBJ2-7,TRBV5-5,NA,ASSLGQGAYEQY
TRBJ2-5,TRBV2,NA,ASRGEGETQY
TRBJ2-7,TRBV18,NA,ASSPTSGSLYEQY
TRBJ2-7,TRBV7-3,once,ASRPRGKLTEQY
TRBJ2-3,TRBV5-1,NA,ASRLAGGSWDTQY
TRBJ2-1,TRBV15,NA,ATSASASYNEQF
TRBJ2-1,TRBV28,once,ASSFRVLKNNEQF
TRBJ2-1,TRBV21-1,NA,ASSRGRSYNEQF
TRBJ1-1,TRBV6-5,once,ASRRTVGDTEAF
TRBJ2-1,TRBV30,NA,AWSVRWKGAGEQF
TRBJ2-7,TRBV6-5,NA,ASSYARAGGAYEQY
TRBJ2-5,TRBV5-4,few,ASSPNGGSGRETQY
TRBJ2-1,TRBV2,NA,ASSEISGTYNEQF
TRBJ2-1,TRBV24-1,NA,ATSDSGLDEQF
TRBJ1-2,TRBV5-1,NA,ASSQSRGNNGYT
TRBJ1-6,TRBV30,NA,AWTMGQGALNSPLH
TRBJ1-5,TRBV5-1,NA,ASSPGQGTDQPQH
TRBJ2-7,TRBV5-1,NA,ASSFFRGNAEQY
TRBJ2-3,TRBV5-1,NA,ASSLGSLAGGADTQY
TRBJ2-3,TRBV27,NA,ASRVGAADTQY
TRBJ2-1,TRBV6-1,NA,ASSELAGVRNEQF
TRBJ1-2,TRBV7-9,NA,ASSPAGYT
TRBJ2-7,TRBV5-4,few,ATGTGSNEQY
TRBJ1-3,TRBV5-1,NA,ASSLAGTGGRRLSGNTIY
TRBJ2-1,TRBV7-2,NA,ASSIDSGRAFNEQF
TRBJ1-6,TRBV28,NA,ASSLTYSFNSPLH
TRBJ2-1,TRBV6-1,NA,ASSEAPLLGEQF
TRBJ1-1,TRBV28,NA,ASNVPGQGARDTEAF
TRBJ1-1,TRBV27,few,ASSSPSGGRTEAF
TRBJ2-5,TRBV29-1,NA,SVERDRAVETQY
TRBJ2-7,TRBV29-1,once,SVEEGPLSREQY
TRBJ1-6,TRBV6-6,NA,ASTDTGDSPLH
TRBJ1-4,TRBV7-2,NA,ASSPQGARTNEKLF
TRBJ2-1,TRBV9,NA,ASSVGLAAYNEQF